These 23 T cell receptor beta chains came from one sample sequenced in a study of beta chain features in type 1 diabetes. Study conclusions and caveats: Among all four CD4+ subsets, Type 1 diabetes patients had TCRB CDR3s that were moderately but significantly shorter.

Expressed TCRB transcripts were sequenced after all isolated RNA was converted to cDNA. Some clones are missing from TCRdb's copy, which holds only in-frame ones; the method was immunoSEQ multiplex PCR. The table shows some 350,000 clones, with 8.5% to 10% occurring only once. These receptors lack a known antigen. The sequencing input was central memory CD4+ T cells from blood. The receptors come from a young man with type 1 diabetes.

CDR3 in amino acids: CASSKETADSYEQYF. CDR3 DNA sequence: TGTGCCAGCAGCAAAGAGACAGCTGATTCCTACGAGCAGTACTTC. V and J are TRBV21-1 and TRBJ2-7; TRBD1, the table's D call, was not compared with the DNA. TRBV21-1 is assigned pseudogene status. CDR3 length equals 15 residues.

The J gene is TRBJ2-2, the V gene TRBV6-5; 8 positions agree with TRBD2. The CDR3 covers 15 residues. Germline V gene sequence: CDR1 MNHEY, CDR2 SVGAGI. This CDR3 reads CALREGDQATGELFF. CDR3 in DNA: TGTGCGCTCCGGGAGGGGGATCAGGCCACCGGGGAGCTGTTTTTT.

The chain joins TRBV29-1 to TRBJ1-4; possible D gene TRBD1, 6 bases. The CDR3 covers 13 residues. V lost 6 bases to trimming and J lost 3 bases, with 11 bases between them. Per germline, CDR1 SQVTM and CDR2 ANQGSEA. CDR3 DNA sequence: TGCAGCGTAACAGGGACGGCTAATGAAAAACTGTTTTTT. It encodes CSVTGTANEKLFF. Variable domain in full (rest from reference TRBV29-1 and TRBJ1-4): SAVISQKPSRDICQRGTSLTIQCQVDSQVTMMFWYRQQPGQSLTLIATANQGSEATYESGFVIDKFPISRPNLTFSTLTVSNMSPEDSSIYLCSVTGTANEKLFFGSGTQLSVL.

This chain connects TRBV28 to TRBJ1-1; 7 bases match TRBD1. Looked up from germline, CDR1 is MDHEN and CDR2 is SYDVKM. This CDR3 is built from 13 residues. V was pared by 6 bases and J by 1 base, with 2 bases of the junction left unmatched. CDR3 DNA: TGTGCCAGCAGGGGACAGCCGAACACTGAAGCTTTCTTT. Amino acid sequence: CASRGQPNTEAFF.

This clone has more than one count but fewer than ten. A junction boundary mismatches the germline segment, possibly from a read error. The chain joins TRBV5-4 to TRBJ2-1, with 7 positions matching TRBD1. Germline CDR1 is SGHNT and CDR2 is YYREEE (reference sequence). The CDR3 length is 12 residues. Here the CDR3 DNA reads TGTGCCAGCAGCTTTCAAGACAGGGATAATCTCTTC. It translates to CASSFQDRDNLF.

The rearrangement links TRBV19 to TRBJ2-7; D is undetermined. The V gene lost 0 bases and the J gene lost 5 bases, with 11 bases spanning the gap. Germline V gene data show CDR1 as LNHDA and CDR2 as SQIVND (reference sequence). CDR3 length: 14 amino acids. The CDR3 coding sequence is TGTGCCAGTAGTATAGATCTCGATGGAAACGAGCAGTACTTC. As protein: CASSIDLDGNEQYF.

This clone was counted many times. The gene calls are TRBV28 and TRBJ2-3, with D perhaps TRBD1 (6 bases). V dropped 8 bases and J dropped 11 bases, with 20 bases sitting between them. The germline V gene has CDR1 MDHEN and CDR2 SYDVKM. The CDR3 loop spans 13 amino acids. CDR3 sequence: CASGPRQASGQYF. CDR3 DNA sequence: TGTGCCAGCGGACCCAGACAGGCGTCGGGGCAGTATTTT.

This clone has just a few counts. The chain couples TRBV7-9 to TRBJ1-2; D remains ambiguous. This CDR3 contains 15 residues. The V end was cut by 5 bases, the J end by 0 bases, with 13 bases between. Germline CDR1 reads SEHNR; CDR2 reads FQNEAQ (reference sequence). CDR3 sequence: CASSLREVTNYGYTF. CDR3 sequence (DNA): TGTGCCAGCAGCCTAAGGGAGGTCACTAACTATGGCTACACCTTC.

This clone was counted between two and nine times. This sequence joins TRBV7-3 and TRBJ2-1; D gene ambiguous. This CDR3 contains 14 residues. Trimming stripped 4 bases from V and 6 bases from J, with 13 bases between. The V gene's germline CDR1 is SGHTA and CDR2 FQGTGA. The CDR3 loop reads CASSSSPVFNEQFF. Written as DNA, the CDR3 is TGTGCCAGCAGCTCCTCCCCCGTTTTCAATGAGCAGTTCTTC.

This clone was detected a few times. This chain uses TRBV28 with TRBJ2-1; D may be TRBD2 (6 bases). Germline assignment: CDR1 MDHEN and CDR2 SYDVKM. V lost 5 bases to trimming and J lost 3 bases, with 14 bases between them. CDR3 length: 15 amino acids. CDR3 residues: CASSPRGLLYNEQFF. The CDR3 bases are TGTGCCAGCAGTCCCCGGGGACTTCTCTACAATGAGCAGTTCTTC.

The V and J genes are TRBV25-1 and TRBJ1-1; unclear D gene. There are 12 residues in the CDR3. The V gene lost 3 bases and the J gene lost 10 bases, with 12 bases spanning the gap. Germline V CDR1 and CDR2: MGHDK, SYGVNS. CDR3 sequence reads: CASSENKRIAFF. CDR3 coding DNA: TGTGCCAGCAGTGAGAATAAGCGGATAGCTTTCTTT.

V gene TRBV5-1 combines with J gene TRBJ2-5, with 7 bases identical to TRBD1. The J segment lost 4 bases and the V segment lost 4 bases, leaving 13 bases of the junction unmatched. The CDR3 runs 16 residues. The germline CDR1 and CDR2 sequences are SGHRS and YFSETQ. As DNA, the CDR3 is TGCGCCAGCAGCCCCCGGGGCCAGGGGGTACGAGAGACCCAGTACTTC. Translating gives CASSPRGQGVRETQYF.

This clone was counted a few times. The genes are TRBV7-6 and TRBJ2-7; TRBD2 might be the D (6 bases). CDR1 SGHVS and CDR2 FNYEAQ come from the germline V gene. Trimming took 2 bases from V and 6 from J, leaving 23 bases between them. There are 17 residues in the CDR3. The CDR3 DNA is TGTGCCAGCAGCTTATTAGGTGGGACGGGGGTTATCGGCGAGCAGTACTTC. It is translated as CASSLLGGTGVIGEQYF.

The V gene is TRBV6-6, the J gene TRBJ2-1; possibly TRBD2 for D (5 bases). Germline loops: CDR1 MNHNY, CDR2 SVGAGI (reference sequence). CDR3 length equals 13 residues. Deletions cut 6 bases from V and 10 bases from J, with 16 bases between. In DNA, the CDR3 is TGTGCCAGCAGCCGAACCCGGACGGGGGAGCAGTTCTTC. Amino acid sequence: CASSRTRTGEQFF.

This rearrangement joins TRBV11-2 to TRBJ1-5; the D gene is possibly TRBD1 (5 bases). Germline CDR1 reads SGHAT; CDR2 reads FQNNGV. V lost 5 bases, J lost 2 bases, and 22 bases lay in between. There are 18 residues in the CDR3. The CDR3 sequence is CASSKLIGRDLGNQPQHF. The CDR3 DNA reads as TGTGCCAGCAGCAAGCTTATTGGCAGGGACCTTGGCAATCAGCCCCAGCATTTT.

This clone showed up just a few times. This chain connects TRBV27 to TRBJ2-7, with 9 bases identical to TRBD1. V lost 3 bases, J lost 2 bases, and 11 bases stayed unmatched. The CDR3 is 17 residues long. Germline V gives CDR1 MNHEY, CDR2 SMNVEV (reference sequence). CDR3 sequence (DNA): TGTGCCAGCAGTTTGGGAGGGGAGCGGACAGGGGCCTACGAGCAGTACTTC. Its translation: CASSLGGERTGAYEQYF.

This clone was detected a few times. The rearrangement links TRBV7-9 to TRBJ2-3; tentative D call: TRBD2 (5 bases). The CDR3 has 16 amino acids. Germline CDR1 is SEHNR and CDR2 is FQNEAQ (reference sequence). Trimming pared 5 bases from V and 3 bases from J, leaving 18 bases between. The CDR3 loop reads CASSQGHSTGTDTQYF. The DNA for the CDR3 is TGTGCCAGCAGCCAAGGGCACTCCACGGGGACAGATACGCAGTATTTT.

There are many counts of this clone. The V call is TRBV7-9, the J call TRBJ2-7; no reliable D call. CDR1 and CDR2 from the germline V gene are SEHNR and FQNEAQ (reference sequence). The V and J ends lost 2 bases and 1 base respectively, with 9 bases between them. The CDR3 sequence is 14 residues long. CDR3 bases: TGTGCCAGCAGCTTAACGGATACGTCCTACGAGCAGTACTTC. Encoded protein: CASSLTDTSYEQYF.

CDR3 sequence (DNA): TGCGCCAGCAGCTTTCAAAGCGACTCCTACAATGAGCAGTTCTTC. Residues: CASSFQSDSYNEQFF. V gene TRBV5-1 combines with J gene TRBJ2-1; D is undetermined. The CDR3 spans 15 residues. CDR1 and CDR2 (germline): SGHRS, YFSETQ. V was shortened by 2 bases and J by 0 bases, with 9 bases between the two germline ends.

The CDR3 protein is CASSIRGSDTEAFF. The CDR3 DNA is TGTGCCAGTAGTATTAGGGGGTCCGACACTGAAGCTTTCTTT. The chain employs TRBV19 and TRBJ1-1; weak D call: TRBD1 (6 bases). Germline V gene data show CDR1 as LNHDA and CDR2 as SQIVND (reference sequence). This CDR3 is built from 14 residues. V lost 3 bases and J 3 bases, leaving 11 bases between the germline ends.

The J gene is TRBJ2-1, the V gene TRBV7-2, with a tentative D call TRBD2 (5 bases). Germline V gene data show CDR1 as SGHTA and CDR2 as FQGNSA. V lost 3 bases and J 9 bases, leaving 12 bases between the germline ends. This CDR3 contains 13 residues. In DNA, the CDR3 is TGTGCCAGCAGCTTCGGGCGACGGGGTGAGCAGTTCTTC. Amino acid sequence: CASSFGRRGEQFF.

This clone was observed a few times. The chain carries TRBV6-5 and TRBJ2-1, with 9 bases matching TRBD2. The CDR3 is 15 residues long. Germline CDR1 and CDR2: MNHEY and SVGAGI. V shed 3 bases, J shed 6 bases, and the junction held 6 bases outside the gene matches. The CDR3 DNA reads as TGTGCCAGCAGTTATTTGCGGGAGGGCCGCAATGAGCAGTTCTTC. Translated: CASSYLREGRNEQFF.

The CDR3 reads CASSLPGNLGTEAFF. The CDR3 nucleotides are TGTGCCAGCAGCCTCCCGGGAAATCTGGGCACTGAAGCTTTCTTT. The J gene is TRBJ1-1, the V gene TRBV9; D remains unclear. CDR1 and CDR2 (germline): SGDLS, YYNGEE. The ends were cut back, 4 bases at V and 4 bases at J, with 17 bases in the middle. This CDR3 region has 15 residues. The whole variable domain, remainder taken from reference TRBV9 and TRBJ1-1, is DSGVTQTPKHLITATGQRVTLRCSPRSGDLSVYWYQQSLDQGLQFLIQYYNGEERAKGNILERFSAQQFPDLHSELNLSSLELGDSALYFCASSLPGNLGTEAFFGQGTRLTVV.